This entry features one T cell receptor (beta chain) sequence. Its antigen is unidentified. This record comes from a study of T-cell memory formation after mild COVID-19. Using its own MiXCR run on the 5' RACE reads, TCRdb lists one record per CDR3 protein. This table has approximately 570,000 distinct CDR3 sequences, roughly 17% appearing once. There are 15 residues in the CDR3. Germline CDR1 is MNHNY and CDR2 is SVGAGI (reference sequence). Trimming took 7 bases from V and 4 from J; bases not matched to a gene: 13. General observations from the study: Among CD4+ contracting clones, most were CM and EM, and CD8+ ones EMRA.

The sequence came from an adult woman who had mild COVID-19 (a few samples of this study predate the infection). Cell type and time point are not known. The J gene is TRBJ2-7, the V gene TRBV6-6; TRBD1 matches 7 bases. Sequencing was performed on PBMCs or a T cell subset sorted from them (not recorded which). CDR3 coding DNA: TGTGCCAGCACCCCAGACAGGGCGTTACCTTACGAGCAGTACTTC. Translation gives CASTPDRALPYEQYF.